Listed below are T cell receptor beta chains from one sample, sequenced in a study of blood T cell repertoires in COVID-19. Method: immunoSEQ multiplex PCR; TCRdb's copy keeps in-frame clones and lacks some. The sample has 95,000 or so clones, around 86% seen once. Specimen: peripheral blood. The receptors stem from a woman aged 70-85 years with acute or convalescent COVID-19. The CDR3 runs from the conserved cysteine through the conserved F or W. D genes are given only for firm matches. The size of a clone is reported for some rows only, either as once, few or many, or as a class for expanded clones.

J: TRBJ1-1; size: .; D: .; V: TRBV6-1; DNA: TGTGCCAGCAGTGAAGCGCGTTGGGCTGGGAACACTGAAGCTTTCTTT; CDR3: CASSEARWAGNTEAFF
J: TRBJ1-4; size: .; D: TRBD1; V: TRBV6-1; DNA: TGTGCCAGCAGTGAAGCGATTGACGGGACAGGGGGTTGGGAAAAACTGTTTTTT; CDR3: CASSEAIDGTGGWEKLFF
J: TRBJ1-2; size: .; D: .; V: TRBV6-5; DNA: TGTGCCAGCAGTTATACCGTCCGGGGTGGGAGCTATGGCTACACCTTC; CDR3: CASSYTVRGGSYGYTF
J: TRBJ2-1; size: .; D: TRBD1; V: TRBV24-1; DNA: TGTGCCACCAGTGATTCGCGACCGGGACAGGGGGCGGATGAGCAGTTCTTC; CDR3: CATSDSRPGQGADEQFF
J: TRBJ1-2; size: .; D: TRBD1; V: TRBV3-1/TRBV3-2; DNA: TGTGCCAGCAGCCAGGGACAGGGACGTGGCTACACCTTC; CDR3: CASSQGQGRGYTF
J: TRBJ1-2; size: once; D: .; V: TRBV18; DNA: TGTGCCAGCTCTTCAGGGGTCCCTGTTAACTATGGCTACACCTTC; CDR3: CASSSGVPVNYGYTF
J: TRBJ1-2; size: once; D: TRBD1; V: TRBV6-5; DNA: TGTGCCAGCAGCCCGGGACAGGGAAGGAGCTACACCTTC; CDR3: CASSPGQGRSYTF
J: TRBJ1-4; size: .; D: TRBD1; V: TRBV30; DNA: TGTGCCTGGAGAGCACTGGGGCAGACAGGGAATTCAGAAAAACTGTTTTTT; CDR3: CAWRALGQTGNSEKLFF
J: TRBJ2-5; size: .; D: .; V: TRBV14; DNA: TGTGCCAGCAGCCAAGATTCCGGACACCGGACGACCCAGTACTTC; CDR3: CASSQDSGHRTTQYF
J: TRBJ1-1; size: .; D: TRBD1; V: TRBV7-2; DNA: TGTGCCAGCGCAAGGGACAGCTTGCCGAACACTGAAGCTTTCTTT; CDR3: CASARDSLPNTEAFF
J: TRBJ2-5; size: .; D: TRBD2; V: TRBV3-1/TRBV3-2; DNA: TGTGCCAGCAGCCAAGACTCGACGGGGGGAACCCAGTACTTC; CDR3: CASSQDSTGGTQYF
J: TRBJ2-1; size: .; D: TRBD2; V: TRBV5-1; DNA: TGCGCCAGCAGCTTTGGGACTAGTGCCAATGAGCAGTTCTTC; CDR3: CASSFGTSANEQFF
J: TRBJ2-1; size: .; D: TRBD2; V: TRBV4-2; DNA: TGTGCCAGCAGCCAAGGTCGGGCAGGGCGGGAGAATGAGCAGTTCTTC; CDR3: CASSQGRAGRENEQFF
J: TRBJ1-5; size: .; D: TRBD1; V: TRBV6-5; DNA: TGTGCCAGCAGTTACAAGGGGACAGGGGGTCAGCCCCAGCATTTT; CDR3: CASSYKGTGGQPQHF
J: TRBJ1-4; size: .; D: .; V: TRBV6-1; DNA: TGTGCCAGCAGTGAAGCAACAGGGTCGAATGAAAAACTGTTTTTT; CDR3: CASSEATGSNEKLFF
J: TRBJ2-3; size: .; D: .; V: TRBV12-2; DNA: TGTGCAAGGTTCTCACTAGCGGGTGCTAACACAGATACGCAGTATTTT; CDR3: CARFSLAGANTDTQYF
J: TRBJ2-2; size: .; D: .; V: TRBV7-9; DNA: TGTGCCAGCAGCTTAACTGGGGAGCTGTTTTTT; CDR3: CASSLTGELFF
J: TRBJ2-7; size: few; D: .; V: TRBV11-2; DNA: TGTGCCAGCAGCCTGTCGGCGACTCCTCCCTACGAGCAGTACTTC; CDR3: CASSLSATPPYEQYF
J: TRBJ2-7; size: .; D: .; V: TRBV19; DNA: TGTGCCAGTAGGGGCAGAGGGATGAGCTCCTACGAGCAGTACTTC; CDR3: CASRGRGMSSYEQYF
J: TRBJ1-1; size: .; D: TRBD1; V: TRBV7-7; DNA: TGTGCCAGCAGCTTAGGTGGAGGGACAGGGGGGAACACTGAAGCTTTCTTT; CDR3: CASSLGGGTGGNTEAFF
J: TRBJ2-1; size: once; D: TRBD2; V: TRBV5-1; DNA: TGCGCCAGCAGCCGCCGGGTTTCCGGGACTAGTTCGCGCAATGAGCAGTTCTTC; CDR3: CASSRRVSGTSSRNEQFF
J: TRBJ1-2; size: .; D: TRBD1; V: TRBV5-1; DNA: TGCGCCAGCACCCCAAGGTGGGGACAGGGGAACGCTAACTATGGCTACACCTTC; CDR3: CASTPRWGQGNANYGYTF
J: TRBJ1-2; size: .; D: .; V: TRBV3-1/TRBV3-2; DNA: TGTGCCAGCAGCCAATCCGGGGGTAACTATGGCTACACCTTC; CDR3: CASSQSGGNYGYTF
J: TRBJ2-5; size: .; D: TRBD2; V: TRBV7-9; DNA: TGTGCCAGCAGTTCCTCCGGGAGGGGGGAGACCCAGTACTTC; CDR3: CASSSSGRGETQYF
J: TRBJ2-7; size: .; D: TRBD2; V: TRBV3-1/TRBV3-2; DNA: TGTGCCAGCAGTCCCCGACTAGCGGGAGATTTCAACGAGCAGTACTTC; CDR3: CASSPRLAGDFNEQYF
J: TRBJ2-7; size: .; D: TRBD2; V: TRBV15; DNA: TGTGCCACCAGCAGAGTGGGAGGGACCAGCTCCTACGAGCAGTACTTC; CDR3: CATSRVGGTSSYEQYF
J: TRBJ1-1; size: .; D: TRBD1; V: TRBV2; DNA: TGTGCCAGCAGGGAGGCAGGGGGGAACACTGAAGCTTTCTTT; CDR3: CASREAGGNTEAFF
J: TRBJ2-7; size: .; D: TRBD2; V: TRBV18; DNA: TGTGCCAGCTCACCGTCTAGCGGGAGCTACGAGCAGTACTTC; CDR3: CASSPSSGSYEQYF
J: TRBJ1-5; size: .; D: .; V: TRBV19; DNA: TGTGCCAGTAGTATACGGGGGGGGCTTAGTCAGCCCCAGCATTTT; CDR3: CASSIRGGLSQPQHF
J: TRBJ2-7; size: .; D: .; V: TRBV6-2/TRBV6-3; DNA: TGTGCCAGCAGTTACTTTGGTAGCGGCTACGAGCAGTACTTC; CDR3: CASSYFGSGYEQYF
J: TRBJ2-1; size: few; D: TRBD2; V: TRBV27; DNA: TGTGCCAGCAGTTTATCGTCCGGCACTAGCGGGAGTTTAAATGAGCAGTTCTTC; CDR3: CASSLSSGTSGSLNEQFF
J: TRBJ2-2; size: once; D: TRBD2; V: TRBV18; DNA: TGTGCCAGCTCACCGCCGGGACTAGCGGGTCCCGGGGAGCTGTTTTTT; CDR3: CASSPPGLAGPGELFF
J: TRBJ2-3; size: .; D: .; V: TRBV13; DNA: TGTGCCAGCAGCTTAATTGACTTGCGAGGCACAGATACGCAGTATTTT; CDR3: CASSLIDLRGTDTQYF
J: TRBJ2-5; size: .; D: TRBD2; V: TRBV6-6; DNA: TGTGCCAGCAGCTGGACCATAGCGGGGTCGAGTGAGACCCAGTACTTC; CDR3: CASSWTIAGSSETQYF
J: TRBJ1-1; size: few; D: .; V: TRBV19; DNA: TGTGCCAGTAGTATAGACGATAGGTGGGCCACTGAAGCTTTCTTT; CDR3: CASSIDDRWATEAFF
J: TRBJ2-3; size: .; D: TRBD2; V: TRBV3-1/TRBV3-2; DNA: TGTGCCAGCAGAGAGCGGGGGAGGGCCCCAGATACGCAGTATTTT; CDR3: CASRERGRAPDTQYF
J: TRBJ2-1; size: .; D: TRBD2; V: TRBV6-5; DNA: TGTGCCAGCAGTTCCCTTCTAGCGGGCACCTACAATGAGCAGTTCTTC; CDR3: CASSSLLAGTYNEQFF
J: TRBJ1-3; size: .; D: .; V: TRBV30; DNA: TGTGCCTGCACCACAGGGAGTTCGAGCTCTGGAAACACCATATATTTT; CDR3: CACTTGSSSSGNTIYF
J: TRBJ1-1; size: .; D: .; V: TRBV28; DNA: TGTGCCAGCAGGGTAACAGGGCCTGGCATGAACACTGAAGCTTTCTTT; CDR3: CASRVTGPGMNTEAFF
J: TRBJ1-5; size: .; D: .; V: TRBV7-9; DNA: TGTGCCAGCAGCCCCGAGGGGGGGTTGAGCAATCAGCCCCAGCATTTT; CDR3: CASSPEGGLSNQPQHF
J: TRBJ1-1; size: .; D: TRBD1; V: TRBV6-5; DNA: TGTGCCAGCAGAAAGGACAGGGCTTACCCTGAAGCTTTCTTT; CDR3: CASRKDRAYPEAFF
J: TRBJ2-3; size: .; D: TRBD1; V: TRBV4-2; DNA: TGTGCCAGCAGCCAGCCAGGACAGGGGGGTTTTGCAGATACGCAGTATTTT; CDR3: CASSQPGQGGFADTQYF
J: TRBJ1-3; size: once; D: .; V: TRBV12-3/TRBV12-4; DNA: TGTGCCAGCAGAACTCTCTCTGGAAACACCATATATTTT; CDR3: CASRTLSGNTIYF
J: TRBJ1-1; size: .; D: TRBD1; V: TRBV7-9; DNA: TGTGCCAGCAGAAAGACAGGGACGGACACTGAAGCTTTCTTT; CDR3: CASRKTGTDTEAFF
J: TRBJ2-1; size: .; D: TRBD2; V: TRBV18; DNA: TGTGCCAGCTCACCTCAGCGGGGGGGCAATGAGCAGTTCTTC; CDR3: CASSPQRGGNEQFF
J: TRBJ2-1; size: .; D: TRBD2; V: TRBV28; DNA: TGTGCCAGCAGTTCTAGCGGGGGGGACAATGAGCAGTTCTTC; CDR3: CASSSSGGDNEQFF
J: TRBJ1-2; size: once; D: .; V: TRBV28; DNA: TGTGCCACCCGAATTTACTCTGGCTACACCTTC; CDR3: CATRIYSGYTF
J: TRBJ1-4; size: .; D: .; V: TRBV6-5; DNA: TGTGCCAGCAGCCGGACAGCGACTAATGAAAAACTGTTTTTT; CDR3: CASSRTATNEKLFF
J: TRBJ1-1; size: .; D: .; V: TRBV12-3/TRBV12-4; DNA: TGTGCCAGCAGTTTTAGTGAGGGCACTGAAGCTTTCTTT; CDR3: CASSFSEGTEAFF
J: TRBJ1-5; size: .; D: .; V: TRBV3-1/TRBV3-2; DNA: TGTGCCAGCAGCCAAGAATTTCAGGGAAGTCCCCAGCATTTT; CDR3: CASSQEFQGSPQHF
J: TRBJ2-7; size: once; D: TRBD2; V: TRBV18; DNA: TGTGCCAGCTCACTTACCGTTTCTTTTCAGCGGGGGGAGCAGTACTTC; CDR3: CASSLTVSFQRGEQYF